The 13 T cell receptor beta chains given below trace back to one sample, sequenced in a study of blood T cells in healthy people across ages. PCR was performed a second time for roughly 7 to 11 cycles using a sample-barcoded 5' primer and a J-beta primer mix. TCRdb re-derived calls from the 5' RACE reads in MiXCR, one entry per CDR3 protein. The sample has just over 800,000 distinct CDR3 sequences, approximately 65% seen once. Source material: blood. These receptors were obtained from a man aged 25-40 years in good health.

This clonotype occurred a few times. The chain has TRBV15 and TRBJ1-2; 7 bases fit TRBD1. There are 15 residues in the CDR3. Germline assignment: CDR1 LNHNV and CDR2 YYDKDF (reference sequence). After removal of 2 bases from V and 6 bases from J, the junction contained 9 bases not matched to a gene. The CDR3 loop reads CATSRKYDRENGYTF. CDR3 DNA sequence: TGTGCCACCAGCAGAAAATACGACAGGGAGAATGGCTACACCTTC.

V gene TRBV20-1 combines with J gene TRBJ2-1, with 9 bases lining up with TRBD2. This CDR3 has 16 residues. V dropped 4 bases and J dropped 4; count of bases not matched to a gene: 11. Germline V gene lookup returns CDR1 DFQATT and CDR2 SNEGSKA (reference sequence). The CDR3 here is CSANPLRGGVYNEQFF. Here the CDR3 DNA reads TGCAGTGCTAACCCATTGCGCGGGGGGGTTTACAATGAGCAGTTCTTC.

This clonotype was observed a single time. The V gene is TRBV9, the J gene TRBJ2-1; D may match TRBD1 or TRBD2 (5 bases each). CDR3 length: 14 amino acids. The V gene's germline CDR1 is SGDLS and CDR2 YYNGEE. The V end lost 3 bases, the J end lost 6 bases, and 13 bases lay between the germline ends. CDR3: CASSAGTPVNEQFF. The CDR3 nucleotides are TGTGCCAGCAGCGCCGGGACCCCAGTCAATGAGCAGTTCTTC.

This rearrangement joins TRBV28 to TRBJ2-3; D gene ambiguous. The ends were cut back, 6 bases at V and 6 bases at J, with 13 bases in the middle. Germline CDR1 and CDR2: MDHEN and SYDVKM. The CDR3 sequence is 13 residues long. In nucleotides, the CDR3 is TGTGCCAGCAGCCTTTCGATTTGGGATACGCAGTATTTT. It encodes CASSLSIWDTQYF. The complete variable domain, with remaining parts taken from reference TRBV28 and TRBJ2-3, reads DVKVTQSSRYLVKRTGEKVFLECVQDMDHENMFWYRQDPGLGLRLIYFSYDVKMKEKGDIPEGYSVSREKKERFSLILESASTNQTSMYLCASSLSIWDTQYFGPGTRLTVL.

J is TRBJ2-3 and V is TRBV29-1; 8 positions agree with TRBD1. Germline V CDR1 and CDR2: SQVTM, ANQGSEA. V lost 4 bases and J lost 6; bases outside the gene matches: 12. The CDR3 runs 15 residues. The CDR3 nucleotides read TGCAGCGTTGTTGGGACAGGAGCGACTCGGGATACGCAGTATTTT. Translated: CSVVGTGATRDTQYF.

This chain links TRBV7-9 with TRBJ2-1, with 7 bases aligning to TRBD2. The germline V gene has CDR1 SEHNR and CDR2 FQNEAQ (reference sequence). The CDR3 runs to 13 residues. V shed 5 bases and J 5 bases; nucleotides not matched to a gene: 3. The CDR3 protein is CASSPAGDNEQFF. CDR3 DNA: TGTGCCAGCAGCCCCGCGGGGGACAATGAGCAGTTCTTC.

The chain is built from TRBV20-1 and TRBJ2-3, with D possibly matching TRBD1 (6 bases). CDR1 is DFQATT and CDR2 is SNEGSKA in the germline V gene (reference sequence). V shed 2 bases and J shed 1 base, with 19 bases lying between them. The CDR3 length is 17 residues. In DNA, the CDR3 is TGCAGTGCTAGACAGACTGGGCAGGGGCCGCGCACAGATACGCAGTATTTT. It encodes CSARQTGQGPRTDTQYF.

CDR3 DNA sequence: TGTGCCAGCAGCCACGGCGGGGGCGCGAACACCGGGGAGCTGTTTTTT. This codes for CASSHGGGANTGELFF. The chain is built from TRBV4-2 and TRBJ2-2, with a weak D call TRBD2 (7 bases). The germline V gene encodes CDR1 LGHNA and CDR2 YNFKEQ. The V and J ends lost 3 bases and 0 bases respectively, with 11 bases between them. There are 16 residues in the CDR3.

The chain combines TRBV12-3 or TRBV12-4 with TRBJ1-4; D is ambiguous. Trimming stripped 7 bases from V and 8 bases from J, with 20 bases between. The CDR3 is 15 residues long. The CDR3 loop reads CASKHGDWEAEKLFF. The CDR3 bases are TGTGCCAGCAAGCATGGCGACTGGGAGGCCGAAAAACTGTTTTTT.

This clonotype was found many times. This chain connects TRBV10-3 to TRBJ2-3; 9 bases fit TRBD1. The CDR3 consists of 16 residues. The V gene's germline CDR1 is ENHRY and CDR2 SYGVKD. The V gene end was trimmed by 0 bases and the J gene end by 4 bases; junction bases not matched to a gene: 5. This chain's CDR3 is CAISESLTGGSDTQYF. CDR3 coding DNA: TGTGCCATCAGTGAGTCGCTGACAGGGGGTTCAGATACGCAGTATTTT.

This rearrangement joins TRBV9 to TRBJ2-3; 8 bases line up with TRBD2. V lost 5 bases, J lost 1 base, and 6 bases stayed unmatched. CDR3 length equals 15 residues. Germline V lookup: CDR1 SGDLS, CDR2 YYNGEE. CDR3 in DNA: TGTGCCAGCAGTCACCGGGAGGGAGGCACAGATACGCAGTATTTT. Translation: CASSHREGGTDTQYF. The full variable domain, completed using reference TRBV9 and TRBJ2-3, is DSGVTQTPKHLITATGQRVTLRCSPRSGDLSVYWYQQSLDQGLQFLIQYYNGEERAKGNILERFSAQQFPDLHSELNLSSLELGDSALYFCASSHREGGTDTQYFGPGTRLTVL.

CDR3 DNA sequence: TGTGCCAGCAGTCGGAGAGGGGACAGGAATGAAAAACTGTTTTTT. Translating it yields CASSRRGDRNEKLFF. This rearrangement joins TRBV9 to TRBJ1-4; 8 bases line up with TRBD1. The CDR3 extends over 15 amino acids. Germline-derived CDR1 and CDR2 are SGDLS and YYNGEE. Losses at the gene ends were 5 bases for V and 5 bases for J; bases not matched to a gene: 8.

With respect to this clonotype: Its ends do not fully match the called genes, so a read error is possible. The chain combines TRBV5-1 with TRBJ2-1; no clear D. Germline V gives CDR1 SGHRS, CDR2 YFSETQ. The CDR3 spans 15 residues. The CDR3 reads CASSSGSSSYNEQFF. In DNA, the CDR3 is TGTGCCAGCAGTTCTGGTTCAAGCTCCTACAATGAGCAGTTCTTC. The whole variable domain, filled in from reference TRBV5-1 and TRBJ2-1, reads KAGVTQTPRYLIKTRGQQVTLSCSPISGHRSVSWYQQTPGQGLQFLFEYFSETQRNKGNFPGRFSGRQFSNSRSEMNVSTLELGDSALYLCASSSGSSSYNEQFFGPGTRLTVL.